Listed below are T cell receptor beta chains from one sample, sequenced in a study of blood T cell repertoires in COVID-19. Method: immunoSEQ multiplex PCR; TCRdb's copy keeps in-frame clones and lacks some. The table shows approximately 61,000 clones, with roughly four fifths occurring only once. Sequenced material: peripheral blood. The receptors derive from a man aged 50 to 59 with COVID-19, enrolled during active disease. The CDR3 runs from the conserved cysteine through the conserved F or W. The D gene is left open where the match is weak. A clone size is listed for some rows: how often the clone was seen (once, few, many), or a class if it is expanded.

CDR3 protein: CASSGGGASTDTQYF
CDR3 DNA: TGTGCCAGCAGCGGCGGGGGGGCTAGCACAGATACGCAGTATTTT
clone size: NA
J gene: TRBJ2-3
V gene: TRBV9
CDR3 length: 15
D gene: TRBD2

CDR3 protein: CSASLLAGGLSGEQYF
CDR3 DNA: TGCAGTGCTAGTCTTCTAGCGGGAGGGTTGAGCGGCGAGCAGTACTTC
clone size: NA
J gene: TRBJ2-7
V gene: TRBV20-1
CDR3 length: 16
D gene: TRBD2

CDR3 protein: CASSPGQGAYNEQFF
CDR3 DNA: TGTGCCAGCAGCCCGGGACAGGGGGCCTACAATGAGCAGTTCTTC
clone size: NA
J gene: TRBJ2-1
V gene: TRBV5-4
CDR3 length: 15
D gene: TRBD1

CDR3 protein: CASSLPRKGADTQYF
CDR3 DNA: TGTGCCAGCAGTTTACCGCGGAAAGGGGCAGATACGCAGTATTTT
clone size: NA
J gene: TRBJ2-3
V gene: TRBV13
CDR3 length: 15
D gene: NA

CDR3 protein: CASSLFRTTSYEQYF
CDR3 DNA: TGTGCCAGCAGCTTGTTCCGGACTACATCCTACGAGCAGTACTTC
clone size: NA
J gene: TRBJ2-7
V gene: TRBV5-6
CDR3 length: 15
D gene: NA

CDR3 protein: CATSDHRTANYGYTF
CDR3 DNA: TGTGCCACCAGTGATCACCGGACAGCTAACTATGGCTACACCTTC
clone size: NA
J gene: TRBJ1-2
V gene: TRBV24-1
CDR3 length: 15
D gene: NA

CDR3 protein: CASSFFSGQGARAYEQYF
CDR3 DNA: TGTGCCAGCAGCTTTTTTTCTGGACAGGGGGCGCGGGCCTACGAGCAGTACTTC
clone size: few
J gene: TRBJ2-7
V gene: TRBV5-8
CDR3 length: 18
D gene: TRBD1

CDR3 protein: CATQSTGINYGYTF
CDR3 DNA: TGTGCCACCCAGTCCACAGGTATTAACTATGGCTACACCTTC
clone size: NA
J gene: TRBJ1-2
V gene: TRBV19
CDR3 length: 14
D gene: NA

CDR3 protein: CASRRGVDGYTF
CDR3 DNA: TGTGCCAGCAGGCGTGGAGTAGATGGCTACACCTTC
clone size: NA
J gene: TRBJ1-2
V gene: TRBV27
CDR3 length: 12
D gene: NA

CDR3 protein: CASTRQGSLLGSYNSPLHF
CDR3 DNA: TGTGCCAGCACCCGACAGGGTTCCCTATTGGGCTCTTATAATTCACCCCTCCACTTT
clone size: NA
J gene: TRBJ1-6
V gene: TRBV6-4
CDR3 length: 19
D gene: TRBD1

CDR3 protein: CASSSSGGISEREDYEQYF
CDR3 DNA: TGTGCCAGCAGCTCTTCGGGGGGAATAAGTGAGCGGGAGGACTACGAGCAGTACTTC
clone size: NA
J gene: TRBJ2-7
V gene: TRBV6-6
CDR3 length: 19
D gene: TRBD2

CDR3 protein: CASHRGGATEAFF
CDR3 DNA: TGTGCCAGCCACCGCGGGGGAGCCACTGAAGCTTTCTTT
clone size: NA
J gene: TRBJ1-1
V gene: TRBV12-3/TRBV12-4
CDR3 length: 13
D gene: NA

CDR3 protein: CASSLKAVGEKLFF
CDR3 DNA: TGTGCCAGCAGCTTAAAAGCGGTGGGTGAAAAACTGTTTTTT
clone size: few
J gene: TRBJ1-4
V gene: TRBV7-9
CDR3 length: 14
D gene: NA

CDR3 protein: CASSLGPWTVDSPLHF
CDR3 DNA: TGTGCCAGCAGCTTGGGGCCCTGGACAGTTGATTCACCCCTCCACTTT
clone size: NA
J gene: TRBJ1-6
V gene: TRBV5-5
CDR3 length: 16
D gene: NA

CDR3 protein: CASSELAGGHNEQFF
CDR3 DNA: TGTGCCAGCAGCGAACTAGCGGGAGGGCATAATGAGCAGTTCTTC
clone size: NA
J gene: TRBJ2-1
V gene: TRBV3-1/TRBV3-2
CDR3 length: 15
D gene: TRBD2

CDR3 protein: CASQSPGGPYNEQFF
CDR3 DNA: TGTGCCAGCCAGTCCCCTGGGGGCCCGTACAATGAGCAGTTCTTC
clone size: NA
J gene: TRBJ2-1
V gene: TRBV6-6
CDR3 length: 15
D gene: NA

CDR3 protein: CASSFPTSGTDTQYF
CDR3 DNA: TGTGCCAGCAGCTTCCCAACTAGCGGCACAGATACGCAGTATTTT
clone size: NA
J gene: TRBJ2-3
V gene: TRBV7-9
CDR3 length: 15
D gene: TRBD2

CDR3 protein: CASSLFQGTSGANVLTF
CDR3 DNA: TGCGCCAGCAGCTTGTTTCAGGGGACCTCTGGGGCCAACGTCCTGACTTTC
clone size: NA
J gene: TRBJ2-6
V gene: TRBV5-1
CDR3 length: 17
D gene: NA

CDR3 protein: CSAPRETQYF
CDR3 DNA: TGCAGTGCGCCTCGGGAGACCCAGTACTTC
clone size: few
J gene: TRBJ2-5
V gene: TRBV20-1
CDR3 length: 10
D gene: NA

CDR3 protein: CASSPEIQTYGYTF
CDR3 DNA: TGTGCCAGCTCACCAGAGATACAGACCTATGGCTACACCTTC
clone size: NA
J gene: TRBJ1-2
V gene: TRBV18
CDR3 length: 14
D gene: NA

CDR3 protein: CASSEASGGGQPQHF
CDR3 DNA: TGTGCCAGCAGTGAAGCGAGCGGGGGCGGGCAGCCCCAGCATTTT
clone size: NA
J gene: TRBJ1-5
V gene: TRBV6-1
CDR3 length: 15
D gene: NA

CDR3 protein: CASTQLENTEAFF
CDR3 DNA: TGTGCCAGCACTCAACTTGAGAACACTGAAGCTTTCTTT
clone size: few
J gene: TRBJ1-1
V gene: TRBV28
CDR3 length: 13
D gene: NA

CDR3 protein: CASSPQTSGNTYEQYF
CDR3 DNA: TGTGCCAGTAGTCCCCAGACTAGCGGGAATACCTACGAGCAGTACTTC
clone size: NA
J gene: TRBJ2-7
V gene: TRBV19
CDR3 length: 16
D gene: TRBD2

CDR3 protein: CASSVVAGGKEETQYF
CDR3 DNA: TGTGCCAGCAGCGTAGTGGCGGGAGGAAAGGAAGAGACCCAGTACTTC
clone size: NA
J gene: TRBJ2-5
V gene: TRBV9
CDR3 length: 16
D gene: TRBD2

CDR3 protein: CASSVGRESSGRETQYF
CDR3 DNA: TGTGCCAGCAGCGTAGGGAGGGAAAGTAGCGGGCGAGAGACCCAGTACTTC
clone size: NA
J gene: TRBJ2-5
V gene: TRBV9
CDR3 length: 17
D gene: TRBD2

CDR3 protein: CSASGPPSGRVYEQYF
CDR3 DNA: TGCAGTGCTAGTGGCCCTCCTAGCGGGAGGGTTTACGAGCAGTACTTC
clone size: NA
J gene: TRBJ2-7
V gene: TRBV20-1
CDR3 length: 16
D gene: TRBD2

CDR3 protein: CASSLEGLLAGESYEQYF
CDR3 DNA: TGCGCCAGCAGCTTGGAGGGGCTGCTAGCGGGAGAGTCCTACGAGCAGTACTTC
clone size: NA
J gene: TRBJ2-7
V gene: TRBV5-1
CDR3 length: 18
D gene: TRBD2

CDR3 protein: CASSLASGALGETQYF
CDR3 DNA: TGTGCCAGCAGCTTAGCGTCTGGGGCCCTCGGAGAGACCCAGTACTTC
clone size: few
J gene: TRBJ2-5
V gene: TRBV7-6
CDR3 length: 16
D gene: NA

CDR3 protein: CAWGTGRGGEKLFF
CDR3 DNA: TGTGCCTGGGGGACAGGACGGGGTGGTGAAAAACTGTTTTTT
clone size: NA
J gene: TRBJ1-4
V gene: TRBV30
CDR3 length: 14
D gene: TRBD1

CDR3 protein: CAWSVPRLHFF
CDR3 DNA: TGTGCCTGGAGTGTACCCAGGCTTCATTTCTTT
clone size: NA
J gene: TRBJ1-1
V gene: TRBV30
CDR3 length: 11
D gene: NA

CDR3 protein: CASSPGQGKETQYF
CDR3 DNA: TGTGCCAGCTCACCAGGACAGGGTAAAGAGACCCAGTACTTC
clone size: NA
J gene: TRBJ2-5
V gene: TRBV18
CDR3 length: 14
D gene: TRBD1

CDR3 protein: CASSPGLAGGYEQYF
CDR3 DNA: TGTGCCAGCAGCCCCGGACTAGCGGGGGGGTACGAGCAGTACTTC
clone size: NA
J gene: TRBJ2-7
V gene: TRBV28
CDR3 length: 15
D gene: TRBD2

CDR3 protein: CAWMKRQGGGYTF
CDR3 DNA: TGTGCCTGGATGAAGCGGCAGGGAGGTGGCTACACCTTC
clone size: NA
J gene: TRBJ1-2
V gene: TRBV30
CDR3 length: 13
D gene: NA

CDR3 protein: CASNPEGLFTDTQYF
CDR3 DNA: TGTGCCAGTAATCCGGAGGGACTGTTCACAGATACGCAGTATTTT
clone size: few
J gene: TRBJ2-3
V gene: TRBV19
CDR3 length: 15
D gene: NA

CDR3 protein: CASSRLPGTGGGNEKLFF
CDR3 DNA: TGCGCCAGCAGTCGCCTTCCCGGGACAGGGGGCGGGAATGAAAAACTGTTTTTT
clone size: NA
J gene: TRBJ1-4
V gene: TRBV23-1
CDR3 length: 18
D gene: TRBD1

CDR3 protein: CASSRVAQGAYEQYF
CDR3 DNA: TGTGCCAGCAGCCGGGTGGCGCAGGGGGCCTACGAGCAGTACTTC
clone size: NA
J gene: TRBJ2-7
V gene: TRBV5-5
CDR3 length: 15
D gene: TRBD1

CDR3 protein: CASSYILAGVGEQFF
CDR3 DNA: TGTGCCAGCAGTTATATACTAGCGGGAGTCGGGGAGCAGTTCTTC
clone size: NA
J gene: TRBJ2-1
V gene: TRBV7-2
CDR3 length: 15
D gene: TRBD2

CDR3 protein: CAWFRGMNTEAFF
CDR3 DNA: TGTGCCTGGTTCAGGGGGATGAACACTGAAGCTTTCTTT
clone size: NA
J gene: TRBJ1-1
V gene: TRBV30
CDR3 length: 13
D gene: TRBD1

CDR3 protein: CASRGQGNTEAFF
CDR3 DNA: TGTGCCAGTAGGGGACAGGGGAACACTGAAGCTTTCTTT
clone size: NA
J gene: TRBJ1-1
V gene: TRBV19
CDR3 length: 13
D gene: TRBD1

CDR3 protein: CASSPSGTGRSEQYF
CDR3 DNA: TGTGCCAGCAGTCCCTCCGGGACAGGGAGGAGCGAGCAGTACTTC
clone size: NA
J gene: TRBJ2-7
V gene: TRBV27
CDR3 length: 15
D gene: TRBD1

CDR3 protein: CASSQDRGYGGSAVTDTQYF
CDR3 DNA: TGCGCCAGCAGCCAAGATCGCGGCTATGGCGGGAGTGCTGTGACAGATACGCAGTATTTT
clone size: once
J gene: TRBJ2-3
V gene: TRBV4-3
CDR3 length: 20
D gene: TRBD2

CDR3 protein: CASSLAGFQETQYF
CDR3 DNA: TGTGCCAGCAGCTTAGCGGGCTTTCAAGAGACCCAGTACTTC
clone size: NA
J gene: TRBJ2-5
V gene: TRBV7-2
CDR3 length: 14
D gene: NA

CDR3 protein: CASRLEGAAGNTIYF
CDR3 DNA: TGTGCCAGCAGGCTAGAGGGGGCGGCTGGAAACACCATATATTTT
clone size: NA
J gene: TRBJ1-3
V gene: TRBV2
CDR3 length: 15
D gene: TRBD1